This is a list of T cell receptor beta chains from one sample in a study of T cell repertoires in cytomegalovirus infection. TCRdb re-called the reads with MiXCR, one entry per CDR3 protein. Counted here are hundreds of thousands of distinct CDR3 sequences, roughly 30% occurring once; the ten biggest clones make up over 11%. These TCRs are of unknown antigen specificity. The sample consisted of cultured CD8+ T cells from PBMCs, taken from culture after CMV antigen stimulation. The receptors originated from a human donor in good health (CMV status not recorded). Some clones in this sample may be carry-over from other donors' samples. CDR3s include the opening cysteine and the closing phenylalanine or tryptophan. The order of the fields is CDR3 length, J gene, clone size, D gene, V gene, CDR3 DNA, CDR3 protein. The D gene is left open where the match is weak. A row's size may be missing; if present it is once, few, many or a size class.

13 TRBJ1-5 . . TRBV24-1 TGTGCCACAGCCCCAGGGGGCAATCAGCCCCAGCATTTT CATAPGGNQPQHF
13 TRBJ1-5 . . TRBV27 TGTGCCAGCAGTTGGGGGAGAGATCAGCCCCAGCATTTT CASSWGRDQPQHF
19 TRBJ1-5 . . TRBV4-1 TGCGCCAGCAGCCAAGTTACTAGGATGCAACGGGATAGCAATCAGCCCCAGCATTTT CASSQVTRMQRDSNQPQHF
14 TRBJ2-1 few . TRBV7-6 TGTGCCAGCAGCCCACGGGGGGCCGACAATGAGCAGTTCTTC CASSPRGADNEQFF
15 TRBJ1-1 few . TRBV3-1 TGTGCCAGCAGCCAAGAATGGAGGGGGGACACTGAAGCTTTCTTT CASSQEWRGDTEAFF
13 TRBJ1-1 . . TRBV28 TGTGCCAGCACCCTAGAGAAGAACACTGAAGCTTTCTTT CASTLEKNTEAFF
16 TRBJ1-5 once . TRBV20-1 TGCAGTGCTAGAGAATGGAGGGATTCTAGCAATCAGCCCCAGCATTTT CSAREWRDSSNQPQHF
15 TRBJ2-1 . . TRBV12-3/TRBV12-4 TGTGCCAACAGCCGGGGGGCCCTCTCCTACAATGAGCAGTTCTTC CANSRGALSYNEQFF
14 TRBJ2-5 . . TRBV20-1 TGCAGTGCTAGAGTGGGGGACCCCCGGGAGACCCAGTACTTC CSARVGDPRETQYF
16 TRBJ2-1 many TRBD2 TRBV7-9 TGTGCCAGCAGCTCCCAAGCGGGGGCCATCAACAATGAGCAGTTCTTC CASSSQAGAINNEQFF
15 TRBJ1-4 . . TRBV7-9 TGTGCCAGCAGCTTGTGGCAGGACCCTGGAGAAAAACTGTTTTTT CASSLWQDPGEKLFF
14 TRBJ2-1 . . TRBV28 TGTGCCAGCTTCAGCCGGCAATCCTACAATGAGCAGTTCTTC CASFSRQSYNEQFF